A selection of T cell receptor beta chains follows, all from one sample in a study of T-cell reconstitution after alpha-beta-depleted transplantation in children. One entry per CDR3 protein, called by TCRdb with MiXCR from the PCR reads. Among around 680,000 distinct CDR3 sequences listed, 15% to 20% were seen once. Sequenced here: PBMCs from the stem cell graft donor, sampled from the stem cell graft. The receptors stem from a human donor who donated a stem cell graft to a child with acute myeloid leukemia. The CDR3 runs from the conserved cysteine through the conserved F or W. Fields, in order: V gene, D gene, J gene, clone size, CDR3 protein, CDR3 DNA. D genes are given only for firm matches. A row's size may be missing; if present it is once, few, many or a size class.

V gene: TRBV20-1
D gene: TRBD1
J gene: TRBJ2-3
clone size: many
CDR3 protein: CSAQKDRAGMDTQYF
CDR3 DNA: TGCAGTGCTCAAAAAGACAGGGCCGGTATGGATACGCAGTATTTT

V gene: TRBV12-3/TRBV12-4
D gene: .
J gene: TRBJ1-2
clone size: many
CDR3 protein: CASSLGAGLNYGYTF
CDR3 DNA: TGTGCCAGCAGTTTAGGGGCAGGGCTTAACTATGGCTACACCTTC

V gene: TRBV7-2
D gene: TRBD2
J gene: TRBJ2-1
clone size: .
CDR3 protein: CASSRTSGGGNEQFF
CDR3 DNA: TGTGCCAGCAGCCGGACTAGCGGGGGGGGTAATGAGCAGTTCTTC

V gene: TRBV20-1
D gene: .
J gene: TRBJ1-2
clone size: many
CDR3 protein: CSARVSQGYGYTF
CDR3 DNA: TGCAGTGCTAGAGTCTCCCAGGGGTATGGCTACACCTTC

V gene: TRBV18
D gene: .
J gene: TRBJ2-5
clone size: many
CDR3 protein: CASSDKETQYF
CDR3 DNA: TGTGCCAGCTCAGACAAAGAGACCCAGTACTTC

V gene: TRBV5-6
D gene: TRBD1
J gene: TRBJ2-7
clone size: many
CDR3 protein: CASSLNRGATYEQYF
CDR3 DNA: TGTGCCAGCAGCTTGAACAGGGGCGCCACCTACGAGCAGTACTTC

V gene: TRBV20-1
D gene: .
J gene: TRBJ1-1
clone size: many
CDR3 protein: CSARDQGRYEMNTEAFF
CDR3 DNA: TGCAGTGCTAGAGATCAGGGAAGGTACGAGATGAACACTGAAGCTTTCTTT

V gene: TRBV11-2
D gene: TRBD1
J gene: TRBJ1-2
clone size: few
CDR3 protein: CASSPTGQESGYTF
CDR3 DNA: TGTGCCAGCAGCCCGACTGGACAGGAGAGTGGCTACACCTTC

V gene: TRBV5-1
D gene: TRBD1
J gene: TRBJ1-1
clone size: many
CDR3 protein: CASSWTGTSGSTEAFF
CDR3 DNA: TGCGCCAGCAGCTGGACAGGAACGTCGGGGAGCACTGAAGCTTTCTTT

V gene: TRBV29-1
D gene: .
J gene: TRBJ2-7
clone size: many
CDR3 protein: CSVEFHGSYEQYF
CDR3 DNA: TGCAGCGTTGAATTTCACGGCTCCTACGAGCAGTACTTC